The rows below give T cell receptor beta chains drawn from one sample of a study of cytomegalovirus exposure and HLA in healthy donors. Sequencing was performed with immunoSEQ multiplex PCR; in TCRdb, only in-frame clones are kept and a portion is missing. Among under 200,000 clones listed, about 76% were seen once. Sequences were obtained from PBMCs. These receptors came from a woman aged 18 to 35 in good health and CMV-seropositive. CDR3s include the opening cysteine and the closing phenylalanine or tryptophan. Each record gives: J gene, V gene, CDR3 protein.

TRBJ1-4,TRBV4-1,CASSQPMRTTNEKLFF
TRBJ2-2,TRBV6-5,CASSPLEGVTGELFF
TRBJ2-2,TRBV4-2,CASSQVAGSNTGELFF
TRBJ1-4,TRBV7-2,CASSLQGVIREKLFF
TRBJ2-7,TRBV11-2,CASSSPGLAGGPEQYF
TRBJ2-7,TRBV10-3,CAISEGGLAVGEQYF
TRBJ1-1,TRBV5-1,CASTQGQGTEAFF
TRBJ2-5,TRBV6-5,CASVGAGETQYF
TRBJ2-1,TRBV11-2,CASSRIKGRYNEQFF
TRBJ2-1,TRBV18,CASSLDRGLYNEQFF
TRBJ1-1,TRBV6-5,CASSPLRVNTEAFF
TRBJ2-6,TRBV19,CASSRPGGANVLTF
TRBJ2-3,TRBV5-1,CASSRTSGGAEDTQYF
TRBJ2-3,TRBV7-9,CASSLFGGDTDTQYF
TRBJ1-2,TRBV10-3,CAISESAGRHTF
TRBJ1-2,TRBV18,CASSRERTGGQHGYTF
TRBJ2-1,TRBV11-3,CASSLRVYNEQFF
TRBJ1-1,TRBV12-5,CASGLVRGGWSNTEAFF
TRBJ1-3,TRBV6-5,CASSPTGDINTIYF
TRBJ2-5,TRBV30,CAWSVRPGETQYF
TRBJ2-4,TRBV19,CASSLTSTPWESKNIQYF
TRBJ2-3,TRBV7-8,CASGGGGEADTQYF
TRBJ2-6,TRBV9,CASSPRDSVSGANVLTF
TRBJ2-3,TRBV9,CASSVLAGGSTDTQYF
TRBJ1-1,TRBV9,CASSVAGNTEAFF